The 13 T cell receptor beta chains presented below share a single source sample, sequenced in a study of T-cell reconstitution after alpha-beta-depleted transplantation in children. Unique molecular identifiers were incorporated when the TCRbeta library was constructed. TCRdb analysed the PCR reads with MiXCR anew, one entry per CDR3 protein. The table lists a few hundred thousand distinct CDR3 sequences, around a tenth of them singletons, with less than 9% in the top ten. This sample comprised PBMCs, obtained before TCRalphabeta/CD19-depleted stem cell transplant. The receptors were sampled from a boy younger than two with acute myeloid leukemia, due to receive a stem cell transplant.

This clonotype has ten or more counts. The rearrangement joins TRBV7-8 to TRBJ1-1; weak D call: TRBD1 (5 bases). The V end was cut by 1 base, the J end by 5 bases, with 17 bases between. The V gene's germline CDR1 is SGHVS and CDR2 FQNEAQ. This CDR3 is built from 16 residues. The CDR3 protein is CASSLVEWGEGTEAFF. The CDR3 coding sequence is TGTGCCAGCAGCTTAGTAGAGTGGGGGGAGGGGACTGAAGCTTTCTTT.

This clonotype has at least ten counts. The chain links TRBV20-1 to TRBJ1-2; 10 bases are shared with TRBD1. This CDR3 contains 17 residues. V lost 2 bases, J lost 4 bases, and 13 bases stayed unmatched. The germline V gene encodes CDR1 DFQATT and CDR2 SNEGSKA (reference sequence). CDR3 sequence: CSARRQGATQNLYGYTF. The CDR3 nucleotides read TGCAGTGCTAGAAGACAGGGGGCCACCCAAAACCTCTATGGCTACACCTTC.

This clonotype appeared many times. The CDR3 spells CASSKKRGTRSYNEQFF. Written as DNA, the CDR3 is TGTGCCAGCAGCAAAAAAAGGGGGACAAGGTCCTACAATGAGCAGTTCTTC. The chain has TRBV21-1 and TRBJ2-1; no DNA check was done on the table's D call, TRBD1. TRBV21-1 is a pseudogene segment. CDR3 length: 17 amino acids.

This clonotype was recorded at least ten times. This chain joins TRBV6-5 and TRBJ2-6, with no clear D. This CDR3 is 15 amino acids long. The V gene's germline CDR1 is MNHEY and CDR2 SVGAGI. V was clipped by 2 bases and J by 0 bases, with 5 bases between them. CDR3 in amino acids: CASSYEGSGANVLTF. CDR3 DNA: TGTGCCAGCAGTTACGAAGGCTCTGGGGCCAACGTCCTGACTTTC.

This clonotype showed up many times. This chain joins TRBV28 and TRBJ2-7, with D unclear. Germline CDR1 and CDR2: MDHEN and SYDVKM. Deletions cut 3 bases from V and 3 bases from J, with 6 bases between. This CDR3 has 12 amino acids. CDR3 sequence (DNA): TGTGCCAGCAGTTTCACTTTCTACGAGCAGTACTTC. This codes for CASSFTFYEQYF.

This clonotype was counted many times. V is TRBV3-1 and J is TRBJ2-3; unclear D gene. Per the germline V gene, CDR1 is LGHDT and CDR2 is YNNKEL (reference sequence). The CDR3 covers 12 residues. Trimming cost V 8 bases and J 6 bases, with 12 bases left between them. The CDR3 DNA sequence: TGTGCCAGCGTCGACATGTCGGATACGCAGTATTTT. Protein product: CASVDMSDTQYF.

This clonotype was observed at least ten times. V usage is TRBV28 and J usage is TRBJ2-5; D may be TRBD1 (6 bases). Trimming stripped 7 bases from V and 5 bases from J, with 14 bases between. CDR1 and CDR2 from the germline V gene are MDHEN and SYDVKM. The CDR3 extends over 13 amino acids. The CDR3 is CASTTGTRETQYF. The CDR3 DNA reads TGTGCCAGCACCACCGGGACACGTGAGACCCAGTACTTC.

This clonotype has more than one count but fewer than ten. The rearrangement uses TRBV14 and TRBJ2-5; 10 bases fit TRBD2. This CDR3 spans 16 amino acids. Germline CDR1 and CDR2: SGHDN and FVKESK. V dropped 1 base and J dropped 5; count of bases not matched to a gene: 7. The CDR3 nucleotides read TGTGCCAGCAGCCAAGTGCTAGCGGGAGCCACGGAGACCCAGTACTTC. Protein sequence: CASSQVLAGATETQYF.

CDR3 sequence reads: CAWSVQGGATGELFF. CDR3 nucleotide sequence: TGTGCCTGGAGTGTACAGGGGGGGGCAACCGGGGAGCTGTTTTTT. The chain uses TRBV30 and TRBJ2-2; tentative D call: TRBD1 (8 bases). CDR3 length: 15 amino acids. The V gene lost 0 bases and the J gene lost 5 bases, with 13 bases spanning the gap. The V gene's germline CDR1 is GTSNPN and CDR2 SVGIG (reference sequence).

This clonotype was counted a few times. The V call is TRBV4-2, the J call TRBJ1-5; TRBD1 might be the D (5 bases). CDR1 LGHNA and CDR2 YNFKEQ come from the germline V gene. Trimming stripped 0 bases from V and 3 bases from J, with 9 bases between. This CDR3 is 15 amino acids long. The CDR3 coding sequence is TGTGCCAGCAGCCAAGAAACAGGACTCAATCAGCCCCAGCATTTT. Translation: CASSQETGLNQPQHF.

This clonotype came up many times. The rearrangement uses TRBV11-2 and TRBJ2-1, with a weak D call TRBD1 (6 bases). The CDR3 is made up of 15 amino acids. Germline assignment: CDR1 SGHAT and CDR2 FQNNGV. The V gene lost 2 bases and the J gene lost 4 bases, with 12 bases spanning the gap. The DNA of the CDR3 is TGTGCCAGCAGCTTACAGTGGGGGCCGTACAATGAGCAGTTCTTC. Protein sequence: CASSLQWGPYNEQFF.

This clonotype was found a few times. The rearrangement uses TRBV4-3 and TRBJ1-5; the D is unclear. This CDR3 region has 14 residues. The germline V gene has CDR1 LGHNA and CDR2 YSLEER. V was pared by 4 bases and J by 3 bases, with 10 bases between. CDR3 nucleotides: TGCGCCAGCAGCCCAGACGGTTTCAATCAGCCCCAGCATTTT. Translated: CASSPDGFNQPQHF.

This clonotype appeared many times. V and J are TRBV12-3 or TRBV12-4 and TRBJ1-2; D is ambiguous. Trimming pared 6 bases from V and 1 base from J, leaving 12 bases between. The CDR3 consists of 14 residues. CDR3 region: CASSPISVNYGYTF. CDR3 coding DNA: TGTGCCAGCAGCCCCATCAGCGTTAACTATGGCTACACCTTC.